Below are 26 T cell receptor beta chains sequenced from a single sample in a study of early T cells in non-severe SARS-CoV-2 infection. TCRdb independently ran MiXCR on the 5' RACE reads; one entry per CDR3 protein. The repertoire holds 35,000 to 50,000 distinct CDR3 sequences, with less than 30% as singletons. This material consisted of whole blood, taken at baseline. Receptor source: an adult who was a healthcare worker with PCR-confirmed SARS-CoV-2 infection or an uninfected control (not recorded which).

This chain links TRBV27 with TRBJ2-7; TRBD2 matches at 13 bases. The germline gives CDR1 MNHEY, CDR2 SMNVEV (reference sequence). This CDR3 has 15 residues. Unmatched junction bases numbered 3, after V lost 5 bases and J lost 2 bases. CDR3 region: CASSEGTSGAYEQYF. CDR3 DNA: TGTGCCAGCAGTGAGGGGACTAGCGGGGCCTACGAGCAGTACTTC.

The chain combines TRBV20-1 with TRBJ2-7; maybe TRBD1 (6 bases). V lost 5 bases and J lost 4, with 9 bases in between. Germline loops: CDR1 DFQATT, CDR2 SNEGSKA (reference sequence). This CDR3 has 11 residues. The CDR3 here is CSAVQGYEQYF. The CDR3 DNA is TGCAGTGCTGTACAGGGATACGAGCAGTACTTC.

The chain joins TRBV7-2 to TRBJ2-3; D uncertain. Germline CDR1 reads SGHTA; CDR2 reads FQGNSA. Trimming removed 5 bases from V and 6 bases from J, with 6 bases in between. CDR3 length equals 11 residues. CDR3 loop: CASSSSDTQYF. The CDR3 DNA follows: TGTGCCAGCAGCAGCAGCGATACGCAGTATTTT. Looking up the rest from reference TRBV7-2 and TRBJ2-3 gives the full variable domain: GAGVSQSPSNKVTEKGKDVELRCDPISGHTALYWYRQSLGQGLEFLIYFQGNSAPDKSGLPSDRFSAERTGGSVSTLTIQRTQQEDSAVYLCASSSSDTQYFGPGTRLTVL.

V gene TRBV27 combines with J gene TRBJ2-1; 13 nucleotides match TRBD2. The CDR3 is 15 amino acids. Germline V lookup: CDR1 MNHEY, CDR2 SMNVEV (reference sequence). V lost 4 bases and J lost 5; bases outside the gene matches: 2. This chain's CDR3 is CASSYGTSGDNEQFF. CDR3 in DNA: TGTGCCAGCAGTTACGGGACTAGCGGGGACAATGAGCAGTTCTTC.

This clonotype has just a few counts. The V gene is TRBV20-1, the J gene TRBJ2-5, with D hard to call. Germline CDR1 DFQATT, CDR2 SNEGSKA (reference sequence). This CDR3 is built from 12 residues. Trimming stripped 6 bases from V and 4 bases from J, with 12 bases between. The CDR3 sequence: CSAARVGETQYF. In DNA, the CDR3 is TGCAGTGCCGCAAGGGTGGGAGAGACCCAGTACTTC.

The chain joins TRBV6-6 to TRBJ1-4; 7 nucleotides match TRBD1. After removal of 7 bases from V and 0 bases from J, the junction contained 5 bases not matched to a gene. Per germline, CDR1 MNHNY and CDR2 SVGAGI (reference sequence). This CDR3 is 15 amino acids long. The CDR3: CASITTGATNEKLFF. The CDR3 region has the DNA TGTGCCAGCATTACCACAGGGGCAACTAATGAAAAACTGTTTTTT.

To note about this clonotype: At one boundary the junction diverges from the germline segment, which might be a read error. CDR3 residues: CASSFSGAGTEALF. CDR3 coding DNA: TGTGCCAGCAGCTTTTCGGGGGCGGGTACTGAAGCTTTATTT. V is TRBV11-2 and J is TRBJ1-1, with D maybe TRBD1 (6 bases). Germline assignment: CDR1 SGHAT and CDR2 FQNNGV. CDR3 length: 14 amino acids.

This clonotype is medium-sized within its sample. The CDR3 here is CASSPEISMAGSSYEQYF. CDR3 DNA sequence: TGTGCCAGCAGTCCCGAGATTAGTATGGCAGGGAGCTCCTACGAGCAGTACTTC. This sequence joins TRBV6-6 and TRBJ2-7; D assignment may be TRBD1 or TRBD2 (5 bases each). V dropped 5 bases and J dropped 0 bases, with 23 bases sitting between them. The germline gives CDR1 MNHNY, CDR2 SVGAGI (reference sequence). The CDR3 spans 18 residues.

The V gene is TRBV4-3, the J gene TRBJ1-3; D gene unclear. Germline lookup yields CDR1 LGHNA and CDR2 YSLEER. This CDR3 is built from 16 residues. The V gene lost 0 bases and the J gene lost 4 bases, with 13 bases spanning the gap. CDR3 sequence reads: CASSQDSGSIGNTIYF. The CDR3 region has the DNA TGCGCCAGCAGCCAAGATTCGGGGAGTATAGGAAACACCATATATTTT.

This clonotype was observed a few times. The V gene is TRBV2, the J gene TRBJ2-1; weak D call: TRBD1 (5 bases). Germline-derived CDR1 and CDR2 are SNHLY and FYNNEI. The V end lost 6 bases, the J end lost 0 bases, and 12 bases lay between the germline ends. The CDR3 totals 15 residues. CDR3 sequence reads: CASRVTDNSYNEQFF. The CDR3, as DNA: TGTGCCAGCAGAGTGACAGATAACTCCTACAATGAGCAGTTCTTC.

V gene TRBV7-9 combines with J gene TRBJ2-3, with D maybe TRBD2 (6 bases). The ends were cut back, 3 bases at V and 6 bases at J, with 13 bases in the middle. Germline V gives CDR1 SEHNR, CDR2 FQNEAQ (reference sequence). The CDR3 runs to 14 residues. In nucleotides, the CDR3 is TGTGCCAGCAGCTTCACATCGGGGGTTGATACGCAGTATTTT. This gives the protein CASSFTSGVDTQYF.

The sample holds many counts of this clonotype. The chain couples TRBV12-3 or TRBV12-4 to TRBJ2-3; weak D call: TRBD2 (5 bases). Trimming took 3 bases from V and 1 from J, leaving 14 bases between them. CDR3 length equals 16 residues. The CDR3 DNA sequence: TGTGCCAGCAGTTTGTCCGGGGTCGAGGGCACAGATACGCAGTATTTT. Its protein product is CASSLSGVEGTDTQYF.

The sample holds a few counts of this clonotype. Written as DNA, the CDR3 is TGTGCCAGCAGCTCGGGACTAAATGAGCAGTTCTTC. Amino acids: CASSSGLNEQFF. The chain links TRBV7-3 to TRBJ2-1, with TRBD2 matching over 7 bases. CDR1 SGHTA and CDR2 FQGTGA come from the germline V gene. The CDR3 sequence is 12 residues long. V was pared by 4 bases and J by 7 bases, with 1 base of the junction left unmatched.

The CDR3 bases are TGTGCCAGCAGTTACAGTACTAGCGCCGGGGCCAACGTCCTGACTTTC. It yields the protein CASSYSTSAGANVLTF. The rearrangement links TRBV6-2 or TRBV6-3 to TRBJ2-6, with 7 bases aligning to TRBD2. J lost 4 bases, V lost 2 bases, and 5 bases had no gene match. Germline CDR1 reads MNHEY; CDR2 reads SVGEGT. The CDR3 spans 16 residues.

The chain combines TRBV20-1 with TRBJ2-5, with D possibly matching TRBD2 (6 bases). Trimming removed 0 bases at V and 3 bases at J, with 11 bases between. The germline V gene encodes CDR1 DFQATT and CDR2 SNEGSKA (reference sequence). The CDR3 is 14 amino acids. The CDR3 DNA reads TGCAGTGCTAGAGATTCGGGCGGGGAAGAGACCCAGTACTTC. It codes for CSARDSGGEETQYF.

A word on this clonotype: At one end, the junction sequence differs from germline, possibly due to a read error. The chain joins TRBV20-1 to TRBJ1-1; D might be TRBD1 (5 bases). Germline CDR1 is DFQATT and CDR2 is SNEGSKA (reference sequence). The CDR3 runs 14 residues. DNA of the CDR3: TGCAGTGCTAGAGTGACGTCAGGGAACGCTGAAGCTTTCTTT. Translated, it gives CSARVTSGNAEAFF.

This clonotype was seen a few times. The CDR3 loop reads CASSLAAAGGVGYTF. The DNA for the CDR3 is TGTGCCAGCAGCTTAGCCGCGGCAGGGGGCGTTGGCTACACCTTC. The chain links TRBV7-6 to TRBJ1-2; 8 bases agree with TRBD1. CDR3 length equals 15 residues. After removal of 0 bases from V and 7 bases from J, the junction contained 7 bases not matched to a gene. Germline V lookup: CDR1 SGHVS, CDR2 FNYEAQ.

This chain uses TRBV2 with TRBJ1-6; no clear D. Germline assignment: CDR1 SNHLY and CDR2 FYNNEI. V dropped 0 bases and J dropped 10 bases, with 13 bases sitting between them. This CDR3 has 15 amino acids. The CDR3 spells CASSEARGLGSPLHF. DNA for the CDR3: TGTGCCAGCAGTGAAGCGAGAGGATTGGGCTCACCCCTCCACTTT.

The chain has TRBV24-1 and TRBJ2-1; 14 bases map to TRBD2. CDR1 KGHDR and CDR2 SFDVKD come from the germline V gene. CDR3 size: 16 residues. J was trimmed by 8 bases and V by 5 bases; bases with no gene match: 7. In DNA, the CDR3 is TGTGCCACCAGTGCGCCGGGACTAGCGGGGGTGGATGAGCAGTTCTTC. This sequence encodes CATSAPGLAGVDEQFF.

The table lists this clonotype with a few counts. The chain links TRBV5-1 to TRBJ2-7; D assignment may be TRBD1 or TRBD2 (5 bases each). Trimming cost V 2 bases and J 6 bases, with 9 bases left between them. The CDR3 covers 12 residues. CDR1 and CDR2 from the germline V gene are SGHRS and YFSETQ. The CDR3 protein is CASSFGGGEQYF. The CDR3 DNA reads as TGCGCCAGCAGCTTTGGTGGGGGCGAGCAGTACTTC.

In its sample, this clonotype was seen a few times. The junction departs from the called germline gene at one end, perhaps through a read error. The CDR3 sequence is CASSVGQSFEQYF. The CDR3 coding sequence is TGTGCCAGCAGCGTAGGACAGTCCTTCGAGCAGTACTTC. J is TRBJ2-7 and V is TRBV9; TRBD1 might be the D (5 bases). The CDR3 sequence is 13 residues long. Germline V gives CDR1 SGDLS, CDR2 YYNGEE.

The chain recombines TRBV9 with TRBJ2-2, with a possible D match to TRBD2 (7 bases). Germline lookup yields CDR1 SGDLS and CDR2 YYNGEE. This CDR3 has 16 amino acids. V was trimmed by 4 bases and J by 7 bases, leaving 20 bases between them. In DNA, the CDR3 is TGTGCCAGCAGCCATGCGGGGGCCGTAAGGATCGGGGAGCTGTTTTTT. As protein: CASSHAGAVRIGELFF.

The chain is built from TRBV2 and TRBJ1-5; D is possibly TRBD1 (5 bases). The germline V gene encodes CDR1 SNHLY and CDR2 FYNNEI. The CDR3 has 14 amino acids. V gave up 7 bases and J gave up 2 bases, with 12 bases separating them. The CDR3 here is CASTRARGNQPQHF. CDR3 coding DNA: TGTGCCAGCACCAGGGCCCGGGGCAATCAGCCCCAGCATTTT.

In this sample, this clonotype turned up many times. The rearrangement links TRBV2 to TRBJ2-5; tentatively, D is TRBD1 or TRBD2 (6 bases each). Germline CDR1 SNHLY, CDR2 FYNNEI. V was clipped by 1 base and J by 1 base, with 16 bases between them. The CDR3 sequence is 17 residues long. This chain's CDR3 is CASSEEGGRRGQETQYF. The DNA of the CDR3 is TGTGCCAGCAGTGAAGAGGGGGGACGCCGGGGCCAAGAGACCCAGTACTTC. Complete variable domain (other parts from reference TRBV2 and TRBJ2-5): EPEVTQTPSHQVTQMGQEVILRCVPISNHLYFYWYRQILGQKVEFLVSFYNNEISEKSEIFDDQFSVERPDGSNFTLKIRSTKLEDSAMYFCASSEEGGRRGQETQYFGPGTRLLVL.

There are a few counts of this clonotype. CDR3 DNA: TGCAGTGCTGGGAGGAGAGAGACCACAGATACGCAGTATTTT. This sequence encodes CSAGRRETTDTQYF. V and J are TRBV20-1 and TRBJ2-3, with D maybe TRBD2 (6 bases). Germline CDR1 reads DFQATT; CDR2 reads SNEGSKA (reference sequence). This CDR3 spans 14 amino acids. Between the trimmed V and J ends, which lost 5 bases and 2 bases, there was a span of 14 bases.

This chain connects TRBV5-1 to TRBJ2-3; no reliable D call. V was shortened by 0 bases and J by 4 bases, with 12 bases between the two germline ends. The CDR3 runs 15 residues. Germline assignment: CDR1 SGHRS and CDR2 YFSETQ. The CDR3 spells CASSLAPSPADTQYF. CDR3 in DNA: TGCGCCAGCAGCTTGGCACCCTCCCCTGCAGATACGCAGTATTTT. Full variable domain (remainder filled in from reference TRBV5-1 and TRBJ2-3): KAGVTQTPRYLIKTRGQQVTLSCSPISGHRSVSWYQQTPGQGLQFLFEYFSETQRNKGNFPGRFSGRQFSNSRSEMNVSTLELGDSALYLCASSLAPSPADTQYFGPGTRLTVL.